Listed here are 13 T cell receptor beta chains from one sample, sequenced in a study of shared clonotypes between healthy human individuals. Method: immunoSEQ multiplex PCR; TCRdb's copy keeps in-frame clones and lacks some. This table has 2,500,000 or so clones, over 85% appearing once. Sequenced input: naive CD4+ T cells sorted from blood. Sample subset: CD45RA+ positively selected. Receptors were obtained from a man aged 18 to 35 in good health.

This clone has a single count. The CDR3 reads CASSSLSGGNYGYTF. The CDR3, as DNA: TGTGCCAGCAGCTCTTTGTCGGGGGGTAACTATGGCTACACCTTC. The rearrangement joins TRBV7-9 to TRBJ1-2; the D gene is possibly TRBD1 (5 bases). This CDR3 has 15 amino acids. V was pared by 4 bases and J by 1 base, with 13 bases between. CDR1 SEHNR and CDR2 FQNEAQ come from the germline V gene (reference sequence).

The genes are TRBV5-1 and TRBJ2-2, with 9 bases identical to TRBD1. Losses at the gene ends were 6 bases for V and 4 bases for J; bases not matched to a gene: 10. The CDR3 is 16 residues long. From germline, CDR1 is SGHRS and CDR2 YFSETQ. The CDR3 nucleotides read TGCGCCAGCAAGGGGACAGGGACCCATGGCACCGGGGAGCTGTTTTTT. The encoded protein is CASKGTGTHGTGELFF.

J is TRBJ1-5 and V is TRBV5-5; D unclear. Germline assignment: CDR1 SGHKS and CDR2 YYEKEE (reference sequence). This CDR3 has 15 residues. V gave up 1 base and J gave up 3 bases, with 11 bases separating them. The CDR3 DNA reads TGTGCCAGCAGCTTGATAGGGTTCTCCAATCAGCCCCAGCATTTT. It is translated as CASSLIGFSNQPQHF.

The chain links TRBV2 to TRBJ1-1; a weak D match, TRBD1 (5 bases). Trimming stripped 8 bases from V and 2 bases from J, with 15 bases between. The length of the CDR3 is 14 residues. Germline-derived CDR1 and CDR2 are SNHLY and FYNNEI. CDR3 sequence (DNA): TGTGCCAGCGACCTTGGGACCCTAAACACTGAAGCTTTCTTT. Translated, it gives CASDLGTLNTEAFF.

The CDR3 region has the DNA TGTGCCAGCAGCGTAGCAGATGGGGGGCAGTACGAGCAGTACTTC. It yields the protein CASSVADGGQYEQYF. The chain uses TRBV9 and TRBJ2-7; possibly TRBD1 or TRBD2 for D (6 bases each). This CDR3 has 15 amino acids. Trimming removed 0 bases at V and 4 bases at J, with 14 bases between. Germline V CDR1 and CDR2: SGDLS, YYNGEE.

The chain links TRBV10-1 to TRBJ2-3; D not resolved. From germline, CDR1 is WNHNN and CDR2 SYGVQD (reference sequence). The CDR3 spans 11 residues. V was clipped by 8 bases and J by 6 bases, with 9 bases between them. The CDR3 loop reads CASSLKDTQYF. The CDR3 DNA reads as TGCGCCAGCTCGCTTAAGGATACGCAGTATTTT.

Details on this clone: At the DNA level, this CDR3 is encoded by other sequences in the same sample as well. The V gene is TRBV6-5, the J gene TRBJ2-3, with TRBD1 identical over 8 bases. The V segment lost 0 bases and the J segment 2 bases; nucleotides outside the gene matches: 4. The CDR3 is 16 amino acids. Germline CDR1 MNHEY, CDR2 SVGAGI. DNA for the CDR3: TGTGCCAGCAGTTACTCCTCAGGGGGCCCCACAGATACGCAGTATTTT. This gives the protein CASSYSSGGPTDTQYF.

The chain recombines TRBV23-1 with TRBJ2-1, with D perhaps matching TRBD1 or TRBD2 (5 bases each). TRBV23-1 has ORF status, its function being uncertain. V was pared by 2 bases and J by 7 bases, with 15 bases between. This CDR3 contains 15 residues. Here the CDR3 reads CASSQLGTSRNEQFF. The CDR3, as DNA: TGCGCCAGCAGTCAACTTGGGACCAGCAGGAATGAGCAGTTCTTC.

This clone came up once. The CDR3 protein is CASSLGSGNKNTEAFF. The CDR3 coding sequence is TGCGCCAGCAGCTTGGGTTCAGGGAACAAGAACACTGAAGCTTTCTTT. The chain employs TRBV5-1 and TRBJ1-1; D possibly corresponds to TRBD1 (5 bases). The germline V gene has CDR1 SGHRS and CDR2 YFSETQ. The CDR3 has 16 amino acids. V was trimmed by 0 bases and J by 1 base, leaving 13 bases between them.

V gene TRBV7-8 combines with J gene TRBJ2-1; D is unclear. Germline CDR1 and CDR2: SGHVS and FQNEAQ. The CDR3 is 14 amino acids. Trimming cost V 1 base and J 3 bases, with 7 bases left between them. The DNA for the CDR3 is TGTGCCAGCAGCTTAGAATCGGTCTACAATGAGCAGTTCTTC. It translates to CASSLESVYNEQFF.

The chain recombines TRBV19 with TRBJ1-5; D not certain. The CDR3 contains 16 residues. Trimming took off 0 bases at V and 9 bases at J, with 18 bases between the two ends. Germline V gene sequence: CDR1 LNHDA, CDR2 SQIVND (reference sequence). In DNA form, the CDR3 reads TGTGCCAGTAGTATAGATTCCCCCCCGACTGTACGGCCCCAGCATTTT. Translated: CASSIDSPPTVRPQHF.

The chain combines TRBV19 with TRBJ1-5, with D possibly being TRBD1 (5 bases). The germline V gene has CDR1 LNHDA and CDR2 SQIVND (reference sequence). The V end was cut by 5 bases, the J end by 6 bases, with 17 bases between. The length of the CDR3 is 15 residues. As DNA, the CDR3 is TGTGCCAGTAGTTCAAGGGGAGGGGTGGGTCAGCCCCAGCATTTT. Its translation: CASSSRGGVGQPQHF.

The V call is TRBV10-3, the J call TRBJ1-5; D gene uncertain. This CDR3 has 13 amino acids. Germline CDR1 and CDR2: ENHRY and SYGVKD. Trimming stripped 7 bases from V and 3 bases from J, with 10 bases between. The CDR3 DNA reads as TGTGCCATCACACGGGAGCCCAATCAGCCCCAGCATTTT. Translated: CAITREPNQPQHF.